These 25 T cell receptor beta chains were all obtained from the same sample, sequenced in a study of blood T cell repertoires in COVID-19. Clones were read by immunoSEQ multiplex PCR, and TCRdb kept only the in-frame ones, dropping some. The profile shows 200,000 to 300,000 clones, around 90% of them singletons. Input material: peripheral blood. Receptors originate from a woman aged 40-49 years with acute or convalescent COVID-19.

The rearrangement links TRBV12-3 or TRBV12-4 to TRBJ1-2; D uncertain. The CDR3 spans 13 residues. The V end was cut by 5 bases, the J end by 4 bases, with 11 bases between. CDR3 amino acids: CASSRLRGYGYTF. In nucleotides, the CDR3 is TGTGCCAGCAGTCGTCTACGTGGCTATGGCTACACCTTC.

Here the CDR3 DNA reads TGTGCCAGCAGCTTCAACGGGGGACTGAGATATGGCTACACCTTC. Translated: CASSFNGGLRYGYTF. The gene calls are TRBV7-2 and TRBJ1-2; D perhaps matches TRBD1 (5 bases). The CDR3 contains 15 residues. V was trimmed by 3 bases and J by 5 bases, leaving 16 bases between them. Per germline, CDR1 SGHTA and CDR2 FQGNSA.

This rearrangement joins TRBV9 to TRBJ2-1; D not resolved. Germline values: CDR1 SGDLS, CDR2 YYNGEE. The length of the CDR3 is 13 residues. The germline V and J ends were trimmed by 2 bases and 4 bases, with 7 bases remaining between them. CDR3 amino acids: CASSVNLYNEQFF. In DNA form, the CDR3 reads TGTGCCAGCAGCGTTAATCTATACAATGAGCAGTTCTTC. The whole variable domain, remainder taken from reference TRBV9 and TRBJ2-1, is DSGVTQTPKHLITATGQRVTLRCSPRSGDLSVYWYQQSLDQGLQFLIQYYNGEERAKGNILERFSAQQFPDLHSELNLSSLELGDSALYFCASSVNLYNEQFFGPGTRLTVL.

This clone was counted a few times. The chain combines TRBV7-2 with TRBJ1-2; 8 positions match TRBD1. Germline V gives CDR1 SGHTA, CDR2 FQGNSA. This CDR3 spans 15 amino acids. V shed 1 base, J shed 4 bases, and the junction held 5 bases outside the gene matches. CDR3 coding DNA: TGTGCCAGCAGCTTAGGCAGGGGGCAAGGCTATGGCTACACCTTC. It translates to CASSLGRGQGYGYTF.

The CDR3 region has the DNA TGTGCCAGCAGCCCGGACAGGGCGGGGGGCTACACCTTC. As protein: CASSPDRAGGYTF. V gene TRBV5-4 combines with J gene TRBJ1-2; 8 nucleotides align to TRBD1. V shed 4 bases, J shed 8 bases, and the junction held 7 bases outside the gene matches. Germline CDR1 is SGHNT and CDR2 is YYREEE (reference sequence). The CDR3 has 13 residues.

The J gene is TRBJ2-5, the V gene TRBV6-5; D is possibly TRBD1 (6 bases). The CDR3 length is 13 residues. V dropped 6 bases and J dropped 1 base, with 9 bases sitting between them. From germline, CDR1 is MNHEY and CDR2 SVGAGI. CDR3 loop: CASRRGIQETQYF. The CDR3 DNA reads TGTGCCAGCAGGAGGGGGATCCAAGAGACCCAGTACTTC.

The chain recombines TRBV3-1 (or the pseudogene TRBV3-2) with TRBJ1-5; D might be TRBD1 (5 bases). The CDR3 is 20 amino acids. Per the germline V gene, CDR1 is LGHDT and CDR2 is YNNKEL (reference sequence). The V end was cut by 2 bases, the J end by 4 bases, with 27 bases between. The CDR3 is CASSQSPGGSPLFRNQPQHF. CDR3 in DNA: TGTGCCAGCAGCCAATCTCCGGGGGGGTCCCCGCTCTTCCGAAATCAGCCCCAGCATTTT.

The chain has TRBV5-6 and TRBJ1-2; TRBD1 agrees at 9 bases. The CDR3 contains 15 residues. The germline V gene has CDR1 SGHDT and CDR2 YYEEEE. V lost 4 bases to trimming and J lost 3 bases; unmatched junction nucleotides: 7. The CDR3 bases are TGTGCCAGCAGCCCGACAGGGGGAACCGACTATGGCTACACCTTC. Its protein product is CASSPTGGTDYGYTF.

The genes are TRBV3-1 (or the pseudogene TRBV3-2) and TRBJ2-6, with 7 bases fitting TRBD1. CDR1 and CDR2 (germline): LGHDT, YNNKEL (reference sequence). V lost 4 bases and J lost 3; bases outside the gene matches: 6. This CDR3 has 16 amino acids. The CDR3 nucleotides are TGTGCCAGCAGCCCTCTCGACAGGGTTGGGGCCAACGTCCTGACTTTC. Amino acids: CASSPLDRVGANVLTF.

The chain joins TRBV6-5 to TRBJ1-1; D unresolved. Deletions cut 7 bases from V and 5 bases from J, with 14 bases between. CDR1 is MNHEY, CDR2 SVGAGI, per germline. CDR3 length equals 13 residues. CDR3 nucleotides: TGTGCCAGCATTGTAACACCGGGGACTGAAGCTTTCTTT. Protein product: CASIVTPGTEAFF.

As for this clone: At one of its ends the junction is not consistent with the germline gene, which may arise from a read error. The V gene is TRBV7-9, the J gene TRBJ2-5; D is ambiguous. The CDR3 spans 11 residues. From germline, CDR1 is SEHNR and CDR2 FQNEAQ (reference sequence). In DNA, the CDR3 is TGTGCCAGCAGCCGCGAAGAGGCCCAGTACTTC. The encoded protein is CASSREEAQYF.

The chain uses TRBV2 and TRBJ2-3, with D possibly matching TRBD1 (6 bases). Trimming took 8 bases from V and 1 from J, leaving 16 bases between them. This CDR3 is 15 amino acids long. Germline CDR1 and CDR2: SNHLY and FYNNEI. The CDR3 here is CASQTGLWGTDTQYF. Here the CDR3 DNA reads TGTGCCAGCCAAACAGGGTTATGGGGCACAGATACGCAGTATTTT. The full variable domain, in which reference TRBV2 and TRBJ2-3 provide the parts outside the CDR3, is EPEVTQTPSHQVTQMGQEVILRCVPISNHLYFYWYRQILGQKVEFLVSFYNNEISEKSEIFDDQFSVERPDGSNFTLKIRSTKLEDSAMYFCASQTGLWGTDTQYFGPGTRLTVL.

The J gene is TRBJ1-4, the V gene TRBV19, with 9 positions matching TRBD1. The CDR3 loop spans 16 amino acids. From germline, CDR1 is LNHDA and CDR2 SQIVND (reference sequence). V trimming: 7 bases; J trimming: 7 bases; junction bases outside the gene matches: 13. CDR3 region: CASTSANRGPGEKLFF. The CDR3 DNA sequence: TGTGCCAGTACCTCCGCCAACAGGGGGCCGGGTGAAAAACTGTTTTTT.

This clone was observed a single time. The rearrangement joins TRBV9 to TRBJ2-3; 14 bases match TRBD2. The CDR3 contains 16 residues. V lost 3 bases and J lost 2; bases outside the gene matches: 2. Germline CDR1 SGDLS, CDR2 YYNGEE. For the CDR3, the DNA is TGTGCCAGCAGCGAGGGACTAGCGGGGGCCACAGATACGCAGTATTTT. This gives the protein CASSEGLAGATDTQYF.

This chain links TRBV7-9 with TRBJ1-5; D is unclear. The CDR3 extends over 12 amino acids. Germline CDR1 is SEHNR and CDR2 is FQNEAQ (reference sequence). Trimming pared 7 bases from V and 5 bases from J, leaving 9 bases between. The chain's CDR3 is CASTHGDQPQHF. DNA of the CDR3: TGTGCCAGCACCCACGGGGATCAGCCCCAGCATTTT.

Here the CDR3 reads CASSSGFNEQFF. In DNA, the CDR3 is TGTGCCAGCAGTTCAGGGTTCAATGAGCAGTTCTTC. J is TRBJ2-1 and V is TRBV2; D is possibly TRBD1 (5 bases). The germline V and J ends were trimmed by 5 bases and 6 bases, with 8 bases remaining between them. The CDR3 totals 12 residues. The germline V gene encodes CDR1 SNHLY and CDR2 FYNNEI.

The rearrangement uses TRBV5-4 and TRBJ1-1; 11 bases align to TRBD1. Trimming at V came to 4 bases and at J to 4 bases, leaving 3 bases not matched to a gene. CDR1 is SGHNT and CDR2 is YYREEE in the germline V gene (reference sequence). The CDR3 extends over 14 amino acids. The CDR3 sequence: CASSPGTGGTEAFF. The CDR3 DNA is TGTGCCAGCAGCCCCGGGACAGGGGGCACTGAAGCTTTCTTT.

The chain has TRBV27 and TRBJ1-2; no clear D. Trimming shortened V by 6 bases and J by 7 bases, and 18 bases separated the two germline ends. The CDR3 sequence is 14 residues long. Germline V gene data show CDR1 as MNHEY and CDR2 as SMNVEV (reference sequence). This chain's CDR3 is CASRSQRGEAGYTF. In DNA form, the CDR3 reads TGTGCCAGCAGGAGCCAGCGGGGTGAAGCTGGCTACACCTTC.

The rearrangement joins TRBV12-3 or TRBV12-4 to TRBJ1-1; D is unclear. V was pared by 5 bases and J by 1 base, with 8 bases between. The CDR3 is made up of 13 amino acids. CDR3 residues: CASSLDKNTEAFF. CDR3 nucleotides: TGTGCCAGCAGTCTCGACAAGAACACTGAAGCTTTCTTT.

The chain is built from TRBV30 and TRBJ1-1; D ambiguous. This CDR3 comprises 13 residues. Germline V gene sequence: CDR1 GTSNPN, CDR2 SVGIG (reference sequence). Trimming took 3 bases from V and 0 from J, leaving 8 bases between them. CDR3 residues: CAWRRSMNTEAFF. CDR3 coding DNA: TGTGCCTGGAGGAGGAGCATGAACACTGAAGCTTTCTTT. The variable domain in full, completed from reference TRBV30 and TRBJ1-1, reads SQTIHQWPATLVQPVGSPLSLECTVEGTSNPNLYWYRQAAGRGLQLLFYSVGIGQISSEVPQNLSASRPQDRQFILSSKKLLLSDSGFYLCAWRRSMNTEAFFGQGTRLTVV.

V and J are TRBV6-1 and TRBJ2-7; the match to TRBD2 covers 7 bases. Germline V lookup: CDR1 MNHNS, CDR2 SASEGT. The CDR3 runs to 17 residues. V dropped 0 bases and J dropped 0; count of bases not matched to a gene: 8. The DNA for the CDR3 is TGTGCCAGCAGTGAAGCGGGGAGGGGAGTTTACTCCTACGAGCAGTACGTC. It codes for CASSEAGRGVYSYEQYV.

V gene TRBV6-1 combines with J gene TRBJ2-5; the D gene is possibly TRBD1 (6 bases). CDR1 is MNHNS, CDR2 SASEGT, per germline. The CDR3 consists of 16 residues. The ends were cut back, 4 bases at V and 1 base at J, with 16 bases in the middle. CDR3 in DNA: TGTGCCAGCAGTGGGGAGAACAGGGAAAGCCAAGAGACCCAGTACTTC. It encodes CASSGENRESQETQYF.

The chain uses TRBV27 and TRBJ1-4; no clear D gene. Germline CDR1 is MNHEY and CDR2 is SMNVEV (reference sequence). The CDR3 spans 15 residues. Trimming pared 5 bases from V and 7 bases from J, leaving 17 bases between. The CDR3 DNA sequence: TGTGCCAGCAGTCGTCCTCCCGGCGCAGGTGAAAAACTGTTTTTT. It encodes CASSRPPGAGEKLFF.

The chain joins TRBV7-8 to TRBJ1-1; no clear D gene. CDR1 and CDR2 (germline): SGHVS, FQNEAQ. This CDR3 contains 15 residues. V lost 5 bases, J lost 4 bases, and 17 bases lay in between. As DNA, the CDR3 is TGTGCCAGCAGCCCCACCCCAGTTCCTGGCACTGAAGCTTTCTTT. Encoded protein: CASSPTPVPGTEAFF.

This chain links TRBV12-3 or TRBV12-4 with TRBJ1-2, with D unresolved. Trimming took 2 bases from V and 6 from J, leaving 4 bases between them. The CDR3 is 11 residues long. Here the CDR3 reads CASSLRDGYTF. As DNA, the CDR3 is TGTGCCAGCAGTTTACGGGATGGCTACACCTTC.